These T cell receptor beta chains were read from a single sample in a study of beta chain features in type 1 diabetes. Profiling relied on immunoSEQ multiplex PCR, and the TCRdb table lists in-frame clones only, not all of them. There are under 200,000 clones in the sample; just over 9% occur only once, and under 2.5% lies in the top ten. Material for sequencing was central memory CD4+ T cells from blood. These receptors were collected from a woman aged 18-35 years in good health. Each CDR3 is given with its conserved first and last residue. The order of the fields is V gene, J gene, D gene, clone size, CDR3 DNA, CDR3 protein. A D gene is named only where the DNA matches it firmly. Clone sizes are given selectively: once, few, many, or a class where the clone is expanded.

v_call: TRBV25-1
j_call: TRBJ2-1
d_call: TRBD2
clone_size: few
cdr3_nt: TGTGCCAGCAGTGAATCGATGGGACTAGTAGATGAGCAGTTCTTC
cdr3_aa: CASSESMGLVDEQFF

v_call: TRBV30
j_call: TRBJ1-2
d_call: -
clone_size: -
cdr3_nt: TGTGCCTGCCCGCGACAGGCTCATGGCTACACCTTC
cdr3_aa: CACPRQAHGYTF

v_call: TRBV29-1
j_call: TRBJ2-5
d_call: TRBD1
clone_size: few
cdr3_nt: TGCAGCGCCGGAGGGGGACAGGGGCAAGAGACCCAGTACTTC
cdr3_aa: CSAGGGQGQETQYF

v_call: TRBV7-2
j_call: TRBJ2-2
d_call: -
clone_size: few
cdr3_nt: TGTGCCAGCAGCTTATTGGGGGGAGGCAGGGCCGGGGAGCTGTTTTTT
cdr3_aa: CASSLLGGGRAGELFF

v_call: TRBV2
j_call: TRBJ1-1
d_call: -
clone_size: few
cdr3_nt: TGTGCCAGCAGTCGAGGAGAGAACACTGAAGCTTTCTTT
cdr3_aa: CASSRGENTEAFF

v_call: TRBV18
j_call: TRBJ2-5
d_call: -
clone_size: few
cdr3_nt: TGTGCCACCAGCAGACCTTATCGGGGAAGGGGGCAAGAGACCCAGTACTTC
cdr3_aa: CATSRPYRGRGQETQYF

v_call: TRBV19
j_call: TRBJ1-2
d_call: TRBD1
clone_size: -
cdr3_nt: TGTGCCAGTAGTCCTCCACGGACAGGCTATGGCTACACCTTC
cdr3_aa: CASSPPRTGYGYTF

v_call: TRBV5-1
j_call: TRBJ2-5
d_call: TRBD2
clone_size: -
cdr3_nt: TGCGCCAGCAGCTCCCTTAGCGGGTACCAAGAGACCCAGTACTTC
cdr3_aa: CASSSLSGYQETQYF

v_call: TRBV6-1
j_call: TRBJ2-5
d_call: TRBD2
clone_size: few
cdr3_nt: TGTGCCAGCAGTGAAGGGGCTAGCGGGGGGGCGATAGAGACCCAGTACTTC
cdr3_aa: CASSEGASGGAIETQYF

v_call: TRBV7-2
j_call: TRBJ2-3
d_call: -
clone_size: few
cdr3_nt: TGTGCCAGCAGCGTGGGGGCGAGCACAGATACGCAGTATTTT
cdr3_aa: CASSVGASTDTQYF

v_call: TRBV2
j_call: TRBJ2-3
d_call: TRBD2
clone_size: few
cdr3_nt: TGTGCCAGCACGTACACTAGCGGGAAGGGAGATACGCAGTATTTT
cdr3_aa: CASTYTSGKGDTQYF

v_call: TRBV15
j_call: TRBJ2-1
d_call: TRBD1
clone_size: few
cdr3_nt: TGTGCCACCAGCATACAGGGGGCACCCTACAATGAGCAGTTCTTC
cdr3_aa: CATSIQGAPYNEQFF

v_call: TRBV9
j_call: TRBJ1-1
d_call: -
clone_size: few
cdr3_nt: TGTGCCAGCAGCGTAGCCCAAAACACTGAAGCTTTCTTT
cdr3_aa: CASSVAQNTEAFF

v_call: TRBV29-1
j_call: TRBJ1-2
d_call: TRBD1
clone_size: -
cdr3_nt: TGCAGCGCAGGGACAGGGGGATATGGCTACACCTTC
cdr3_aa: CSAGTGGYGYTF

v_call: TRBV28
j_call: TRBJ2-7
d_call: TRBD2
clone_size: -
cdr3_nt: TGTACCAGCAGTGAATCGGGGGGGGCCTACGAGCAGTACTTC
cdr3_aa: CTSSESGGAYEQYF

v_call: TRBV5-4
j_call: TRBJ1-6
d_call: TRBD1
clone_size: -
cdr3_nt: TGTGCCAGCAGCTCGGGACAGGGACAATCACCCCTCCACTTT
cdr3_aa: CASSSGQGQSPLHF

v_call: TRBV7-9
j_call: TRBJ2-7
d_call: TRBD2
clone_size: few
cdr3_nt: TGTGCCAGCAGCTTAGAAGGGGTAGCGGGCTTCGCCTACGAGCAGTACTTC
cdr3_aa: CASSLEGVAGFAYEQYF

v_call: TRBV30
j_call: TRBJ1-2
d_call: TRBD1
clone_size: few
cdr3_nt: TGTGCCTGGGAACGAGACAGGGGGCTGTCTGGCTACACCTTC
cdr3_aa: CAWERDRGLSGYTF

v_call: TRBV7-9
j_call: TRBJ2-1
d_call: TRBD1
clone_size: few
cdr3_nt: TGTGCCAGCAGCTTAAGGGACAGCCCCTACAATGAGCAGTTCTTC
cdr3_aa: CASSLRDSPYNEQFF

v_call: TRBV2
j_call: TRBJ2-5
d_call: -
clone_size: -
cdr3_nt: TGTGCCAGCAGTGCCCCGTACCAAGAGACCCAGTACTTC
cdr3_aa: CASSAPYQETQYF

v_call: TRBV5-1
j_call: TRBJ1-6
d_call: TRBD1
clone_size: few
cdr3_nt: TGCGCCAGCAGCTCGACAGGGGTGTCCAATTCACCCCTCCACTTT
cdr3_aa: CASSSTGVSNSPLHF

v_call: TRBV30
j_call: TRBJ2-1
d_call: TRBD2
clone_size: few
cdr3_nt: TGTGCCTGGGCGGACACCGGGAGGGCCGACGGGGAGCAGTTCTTC
cdr3_aa: CAWADTGRADGEQFF

v_call: TRBV27
j_call: TRBJ2-6
d_call: TRBD1
clone_size: few
cdr3_nt: TGTGCCAGCAGTCGATCGGGACAGGCCTCGTCCCTCTCTGGGGCCAACGTCCTGACTTTC
cdr3_aa: CASSRSGQASSLSGANVLTF

v_call: TRBV6-5
j_call: TRBJ1-2
d_call: -
clone_size: few
cdr3_nt: TGTGCCAGCAGTTACAATACAGGGATGAGCAACTATGGCTACACCTTC
cdr3_aa: CASSYNTGMSNYGYTF

v_call: TRBV7-2
j_call: TRBJ2-7
d_call: -
clone_size: -
cdr3_nt: TGTGCCAGCATCGACAGGAGTTCCCACGAGCAGTACTTC
cdr3_aa: CASIDRSSHEQYF

v_call: TRBV30
j_call: TRBJ2-3
d_call: TRBD1
clone_size: few
cdr3_nt: TGTGCCTGGGTCTTTGGGACAGGGGTCACAGATACGCAGTATTTT
cdr3_aa: CAWVFGTGVTDTQYF

v_call: TRBV9
j_call: TRBJ2-2
d_call: -
clone_size: -
cdr3_nt: TGTGCCAGCAGCCTCCTTGGGATCGGGACTTCCGGGGAGCTGTTTTTT
cdr3_aa: CASSLLGIGTSGELFF

v_call: TRBV6-5
j_call: TRBJ2-3
d_call: -
clone_size: -
cdr3_nt: TGTGCCAGCAGTTACTCGTTCGGAGGAAACACAGATACGCAGTATTTT
cdr3_aa: CASSYSFGGNTDTQYF

v_call: TRBV7-2
j_call: TRBJ1-5
d_call: TRBD1
clone_size: -
cdr3_nt: TGTGCCAGCAGCTTAGGACAGGGGGGTCAGCCCCAGCATTTT
cdr3_aa: CASSLGQGGQPQHF

v_call: TRBV15
j_call: TRBJ1-6
d_call: -
clone_size: few
cdr3_nt: TGTGCCACCAGCAGAGATGGACAGAATGAACCCCTCCACTTT
cdr3_aa: CATSRDGQNEPLHF

v_call: TRBV19
j_call: TRBJ1-2
d_call: -
clone_size: few
cdr3_nt: TGTGCCAGTACGGCGGGGGATAAATTATACTATGGCTACACCTTC
cdr3_aa: CASTAGDKLYYGYTF

v_call: TRBV2
j_call: TRBJ1-5
d_call: -
clone_size: few
cdr3_nt: TGTGCCAGCAGCGAGTCGACAGGCGCCAATCAGCCCCAGCATTTT
cdr3_aa: CASSESTGANQPQHF

v_call: TRBV7-2
j_call: TRBJ2-5
d_call: -
clone_size: many
cdr3_nt: TGTGCCAGCAGCTTACTTAGTACCACGAGGGAGACCCAGTACTTC
cdr3_aa: CASSLLSTTRETQYF

v_call: TRBV7-2
j_call: TRBJ1-1
d_call: -
clone_size: -
cdr3_nt: TGTGCCAGCAGCTTTTATAATGAAGCTTTCTTT
cdr3_aa: CASSFYNEAFF

v_call: TRBV7-2
j_call: TRBJ2-1
d_call: TRBD2
clone_size: few
cdr3_nt: TGTGCCAGCAGCCAACAGACTAGCGGGGCCCGAAATGAGCAGTTCTTC
cdr3_aa: CASSQQTSGARNEQFF

v_call: TRBV21-1
j_call: TRBJ2-5
d_call: -
clone_size: -
cdr3_nt: TGTGCCAGCAGCATACTCGGGACTAGGGAGACCCAGTACTTC
cdr3_aa: CASSILGTRETQYF

v_call: TRBV5-1
j_call: TRBJ1-5
d_call: TRBD1
clone_size: -
cdr3_nt: TGCGCCAGCAGCTCCGGACAGGGACAAGGTCAGCCCCAGCATTTT
cdr3_aa: CASSSGQGQGQPQHF

v_call: TRBV18
j_call: TRBJ1-5
d_call: TRBD1
clone_size: -
cdr3_nt: TGTGCCAGCTCACCGGCCCCGACAGGGATCATCAATCAGCCCCAGCATTTT
cdr3_aa: CASSPAPTGIINQPQHF

v_call: TRBV10-3
j_call: TRBJ2-1
d_call: -
clone_size: few
cdr3_nt: TGTGCCATCAGTGTTTTACTCGACAACAATGAGCAGTTCTTC
cdr3_aa: CAISVLLDNNEQFF

v_call: TRBV15
j_call: TRBJ2-6
d_call: -
clone_size: few
cdr3_nt: TGTGCCACCAGCAGGTCTGGAGTAGGGGCCAACGTCCTGACTTTC
cdr3_aa: CATSRSGVGANVLTF

v_call: TRBV5-1
j_call: TRBJ1-1
d_call: -
clone_size: few
cdr3_nt: TGCGCCAGCAGCTTCACAGGTTCGCTCAACACTGAAGCTTTCTTT
cdr3_aa: CASSFTGSLNTEAFF

v_call: TRBV5-8
j_call: TRBJ2-5
d_call: TRBD1
clone_size: few
cdr3_nt: TGTGCCAGCGATCTAGCGCAGGGGGCGGAGACCCAGTACTTC
cdr3_aa: CASDLAQGAETQYF

v_call: TRBV18
j_call: TRBJ1-6
d_call: -
clone_size: few
cdr3_nt: TGTGCCAGCTCATCCGGCCGGGTCGAGAATTCACCCCTCCACTTT
cdr3_aa: CASSSGRVENSPLHF

v_call: TRBV2
j_call: TRBJ2-1
d_call: TRBD1
clone_size: -
cdr3_nt: TGTGCCAGCGGAGGGACAGGGACATGGAAGCAGTTCTTC
cdr3_aa: CASGGTGTWKQFF

v_call: TRBV29-1
j_call: TRBJ1-1
d_call: -
clone_size: -
cdr3_nt: TGCAGCGTTGAAGAGCCCGGCTCTAGGAACACTGAAGCTTTCTTT
cdr3_aa: CSVEEPGSRNTEAFF

v_call: TRBV25-1
j_call: TRBJ1-2
d_call: TRBD1
clone_size: -
cdr3_nt: TGTGCCAGCAGTGACTACAGGGGAGATGGCTACACCTTC
cdr3_aa: CASSDYRGDGYTF

v_call: TRBV6-1
j_call: TRBJ1-5
d_call: -
clone_size: many
cdr3_nt: TGTGCCAGCAGTGAAATAGGGGGACGAAATCAGCCCCAGCATTTT
cdr3_aa: CASSEIGGRNQPQHF